Listed below are T cell receptor beta chains from one sample, sequenced in a study of blood T cell repertoires in COVID-19. The data were produced by immunoSEQ multiplex PCR, yet TCRdb's version contains in-frame clones alone and is incomplete. The sample contains approximately 15,000 clones, approximately 82% of which appear only once. What was sequenced was peripheral blood. These receptor sequences come from a woman aged 50 to 60 with active or convalescent COVID-19. Both conserved end residues are part of each CDR3. The D gene is left open where the match is weak. Size values are once, few and many counts, or a class for expanded clones, and some rows have none.

TRBV5-4	TRBJ1-2	14	TRBD1	.	CASSTTGQGFGYTF	TGTGCCAGCAGCACCACGGGACAGGGGTTTGGCTACACCTTC
TRBV5-1	TRBJ1-4	14	.	.	CASSSGGTNEKLFF	TGCGCCAGCAGCTCCGGTGGAACTAATGAAAAACTGTTTTTT
TRBV24-1	TRBJ2-5	13	.	.	CATSDNRAETQYF	TGTGCCACCAGTGACAACAGGGCAGAGACCCAGTACTTC
TRBV5-1	TRBJ2-1	12	.	.	CASSSTGYEQFF	TGCGCCAGCAGCTCAACAGGGTATGAGCAGTTCTTC
TRBV5-1	TRBJ2-2	15	TRBD1	.	CASSLRQGVGGELFF	TGCGCCAGCAGCTTACGACAGGGGGTAGGCGGGGAGCTGTTTTTT
TRBV4-1	TRBJ2-1	14	.	.	CASTRQVLYNEQFF	TGCGCCAGCACCCGACAGGTGCTTTACAATGAGCAGTTCTTC
TRBV30	TRBJ1-5	15	TRBD1	once	CAWSVRDRIKTPQHF	TGTGCCTGGAGTGTACGGGACAGGATAAAAACGCCCCAGCATTTT
TRBV7-8	TRBJ2-7	13	.	.	CASSWPEAGEQYF	TGTGCCAGCAGCTGGCCCGAGGCGGGCGAGCAGTACTTC
TRBV4-1	TRBJ2-6	17	.	.	CASSQAARDSGANVLTF	TGCGCCAGCAGCCAAGCTGCCCGAGACTCTGGGGCCAACGTCCTGACTTTC
TRBV11-1	TRBJ2-1	16	TRBD2	.	CASSRAGGGFVYEQFF	TGTGCCAGCAGCCGTGCCGGGGGAGGGTTCGTCTATGAGCAGTTCTTC
TRBV6-5	TRBJ1-4	14	.	.	CASSYVGVDEKLFF	TGTGCCAGCAGTTACGTCGGGGTGGATGAAAAACTGTTTTTT
TRBV19	TRBJ1-1	14	.	.	CASSIHQKNTEAFF	TGTGCCAGTAGTATCCATCAAAAGAACACTGAAGCTTTCTTT
TRBV2	TRBJ1-4	12	.	.	CASRGTFRLLFF	TGTGCCAGCAGGGGGACATTCCGACTGCTGTTTTTT
TRBV6-5	TRBJ1-4	15	.	.	CASSPPQTTVEKLFF	TGTGCCAGCAGCCCCCCACAGACTACAGTTGAAAAACTGTTTTTT
TRBV4-1	TRBJ2-1	15	TRBD2	.	CASSRWGGRHNEQFF	TGCGCCAGTTCCCGGTGGGGAGGGAGACACAATGAGCAGTTCTTC
TRBV28	TRBJ1-3	15	.	.	CASSLVAFSGNTIYF	TGTGCCAGCAGCTTAGTCGCGTTTTCTGGAAACACCATATATTTT
TRBV28	TRBJ1-2	12	.	.	CASSLGMRGGDF	TGTGCCAGCAGTTTAGGGATGCGAGGGGGGGACTTC
TRBV19	TRBJ2-1	15	TRBD2	.	CASKTMGGPLNEQFF	TGTGCCAGTAAGACAATGGGAGGGCCCCTCAATGAGCAGTTCTTC
TRBV6-1	TRBJ2-7	15	TRBD1	.	CASSDLGTGTYEQYF	TGTGCCAGCAGTGATCTCGGGACAGGGACCTACGAGCAGTACTTC
TRBV27	TRBJ2-6	15	.	.	CASSSTTSGANVLTF	TGTGCCAGCAGCTCCACTACTTCTGGGGCCAACGTCCTGACTTTC
TRBV12-3/TRBV12-4	TRBJ1-2	12	.	.	CASSSQNYGYTF	TGTGCCAGCAGTAGTCAGAATTATGGCTACACCTTC
TRBV7-9	TRBJ2-5	16	.	.	CASSGGTVTYQETQYF	TGTGCCAGCAGCGGAGGGACGGTTACGTACCAAGAGACCCAGTACTTC
TRBV2	TRBJ2-1	15	.	.	CASRQRGSSYNEQFF	TGTGCCAGCAGACAAAGGGGGAGCTCCTACAATGAGCAGTTCTTC
TRBV7-9	TRBJ2-7	14	.	.	CASSLDGSLNEQYF	TGTGCCAGCAGCTTAGATGGGAGTCTTAACGAGCAGTACTTC
TRBV15	TRBJ1-1	15	.	.	CATSRDSLGRGEAFF	TGTGCCACCAGCAGAGATTCCTTGGGGCGAGGAGAAGCTTTCTTT
TRBV20-1	TRBJ1-4	10	.	.	CSARQSKLFF	TGCAGTGCTCGACAATCAAAACTGTTTTTT
TRBV19	TRBJ1-5	14	TRBD1	once	CASRTGSINQPQHF	TGTGCCAGTAGGACAGGGTCGATCAATCAGCCCCAGCATTTT
TRBV5-1	TRBJ2-2	15	.	.	CASSEVNPGTGELFF	TGCGCCAGCAGCGAGGTCAACCCGGGCACCGGGGAGCTGTTTTTT
TRBV10-3	TRBJ2-5	14	.	.	CAISDSPDQETQYF	TGTGCCATCAGTGACTCCCCCGACCAAGAGACCCAGTACTTC
TRBV12-3/TRBV12-4	TRBJ2-2	12	.	.	CASAGNTGELFF	TGTGCCAGCGCGGGGAACACCGGGGAGCTGTTTTTT
TRBV21-1	TRBJ2-4	15	.	.	CASSNDGRGLNIQYF	TGTGCCAGCAGCAACGACGGAAGGGGCTTAAACATTCAGTACTTC
TRBV28	TRBJ1-4	15	.	.	CASSPRQTLNEKLFF	TGTGCCAGCAGTCCCCGACAGACTCTTAATGAAAAACTGTTTTTT
TRBV7-3	TRBJ2-1	14	TRBD2	.	CASKGLAGAHEQFF	TGTGCCAGCAAGGGACTAGCGGGGGCTCACGAGCAGTTCTTC
TRBV14	TRBJ2-3	14	.	once	CASSQVRYTDTQYF	TGTGCCAGCAGCCAAGTGCGATACACAGATACGCAGTATTTT
TRBV5-4	TRBJ1-5	13	.	.	CASSPGRDQPQHF	TGTGCCAGCAGCCCCGGGAGGGATCAGCCCCAGCATTTT
TRBV2	TRBJ1-1	13	TRBD1	once	CASSKQGYTEAFF	TGTGCCAGCAGTAAACAGGGGTACACTGAAGCTTTCTTT
TRBV28	TRBJ1-1	15	.	.	CASGGNGGRSTEAFF	TGTGCCAGCGGGGGGAACGGCGGCAGGAGTACTGAAGCTTTCTTT
TRBV27	TRBJ2-7	15	TRBD1	.	CASSYAPGQGYEQYF	TGTGCCAGCAGTTACGCCCCCGGACAGGGCTACGAGCAGTACTTC
TRBV6-5	TRBJ2-3	15	.	.	CASTRGGTGTDTQYF	TGTGCCAGCACACGAGGCGGGACAGGCACAGATACGCAGTATTTT
TRBV29-1	TRBJ1-2	13	TRBD1	few	CSVTGGEGYGYTF	TGCAGCGTCACAGGGGGCGAGGGCTATGGCTACACCTTC
TRBV12-3/TRBV12-4	TRBJ2-7	12	.	.	CASSRGFGEQYF	TGTGCCAGCAGCCGGGGATTTGGCGAGCAGTACTTC
TRBV9	TRBJ2-7	12	.	.	CASSADSYEQYF	TGTGCCAGCAGTGCGGACTCCTACGAGCAGTACTTC
TRBV9	TRBJ2-1	13	.	.	CASSVVVNNEQFF	TGTGCCAGCAGCGTAGTAGTAAACAATGAGCAGTTCTTC
TRBV5-6	TRBJ2-3	18	TRBD2	.	CASSRPGTSGASTDTQYF	TGTGCCAGCAGCAGACCCGGGACTAGCGGTGCTAGCACAGATACGCAGTATTTT
TRBV3-1/TRBV3-2	TRBJ2-7	14	.	.	CASSPGQGTYEQYF	TGTGCCAGCAGCCCCGGGCAGGGGACCTACGAGCAGTACTTC
TRBV7-9	TRBJ2-6	16	.	.	CASSLYHGSGANVLTF	TGTGCCAGCAGCTTATACCACGGCTCTGGGGCCAACGTCCTGACTTTC
TRBV29-1	TRBJ2-1	14	.	few	CSVEGGGSVYEQFF	TGCAGCGTTGAAGGGGGGGGCAGCGTCTATGAGCAGTTCTTC
TRBV27	TRBJ1-1	15	TRBD1	.	CASRTIQGMSTEAFF	TGTGCCAGCAGGACGATACAGGGGATGAGCACTGAAGCTTTCTTT
TRBV5-4	TRBJ2-1	15	.	once	CASSLGGTAYNEQFF	TGTGCCAGCAGTTTAGGCGGGACAGCCTACAATGAGCAGTTCTTC
TRBV6-5	TRBJ2-7	13	.	.	CASTRSGSYEQYF	TGTGCCAGCACCCGCTCAGGGTCCTACGAGCAGTACTTC
TRBV5-5	TRBJ1-2	15	.	few	CASSLRRGSNYGYTF	TGTGCCAGCAGCTTGAGGCGGGGTTCAAACTATGGCTACACCTTC
TRBV5-1	TRBJ2-3	18	TRBD2	.	CASSATRTSGGVTDTQYF	TGCGCCAGCAGCGCCACACGGACTAGCGGGGGGGTCACAGATACGCAGTATTTT
TRBV11-3	TRBJ2-1	14	.	.	CASSTGGAYNEQFF	TGTGCCAGCAGCACGGGGGGCGCTTACAATGAGCAGTTCTTC
TRBV29-1	TRBJ2-1	13	.	.	CSVSPRGYNEQFF	TGCAGCGTCAGCCCCAGGGGTTACAATGAGCAGTTCTTC
TRBV5-4	TRBJ2-2	14	TRBD2	few	CASSSGTTTGELFF	TGTGCCAGCAGCTCCGGGACTACCACCGGGGAGCTGTTTTTT
TRBV7-2	TRBJ2-1	15	TRBD1	.	CASSSGTASYNEQFF	TGTGCCAGCAGCTCCGGGACAGCCTCCTACAATGAGCAGTTCTTC
TRBV28	TRBJ2-3	18	.	once	CAITKGWPFFGGTDTQYF	TGTGCCATCACGAAAGGGTGGCCTTTCTTCGGGGGCACAGATACGCAGTATTTT
TRBV7-2	TRBJ1-4	18	TRBD1	.	CASSHHPGQGAANEKLFF	TGTGCCAGCAGCCATCATCCGGGACAGGGGGCGGCTAATGAAAAACTGTTTTTT
TRBV5-1	TRBJ2-1	15	TRBD1	.	CASSFRQGGYNEQFF	TGCGCCAGCAGCTTTCGACAGGGTGGCTACAATGAGCAGTTCTTC
TRBV12-5	TRBJ1-5	11	.	.	CASGLGESQHF	TGTGCTAGTGGCTTGGGGGAGTCCCAGCATTTT